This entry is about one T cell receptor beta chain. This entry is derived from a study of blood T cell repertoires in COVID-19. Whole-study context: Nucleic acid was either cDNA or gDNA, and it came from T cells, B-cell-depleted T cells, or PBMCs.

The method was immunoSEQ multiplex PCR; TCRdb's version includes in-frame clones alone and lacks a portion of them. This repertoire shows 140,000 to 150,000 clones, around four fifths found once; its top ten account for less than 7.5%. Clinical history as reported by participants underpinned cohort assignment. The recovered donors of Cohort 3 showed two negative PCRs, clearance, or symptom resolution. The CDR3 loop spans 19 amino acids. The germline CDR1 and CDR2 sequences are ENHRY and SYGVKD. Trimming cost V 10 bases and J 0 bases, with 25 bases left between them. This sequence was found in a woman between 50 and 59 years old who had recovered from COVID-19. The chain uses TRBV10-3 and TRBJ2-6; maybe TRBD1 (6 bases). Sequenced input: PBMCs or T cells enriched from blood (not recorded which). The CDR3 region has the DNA TGTGCCACGCGCGGCAGGGGCCAGTACCTACTCTCTGGGGCCAACGTCCTGACTTTC. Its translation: CATRGRGQYLLSGANVLTF.